This entry lists 20 T cell receptor beta chains sequenced from one sample in a study of T cells in Graves' hyperthyroidism and ophthalmopathy. The TCR beta CDR3 regions underwent amplification using RNA transcripts as the source. During a first-round RT-PCR of the TCR CDR3, the HTBI primer set was used. In TCRdb, the multiplex PCR reads were re-called with MiXCR into one record per CDR3 protein. The table includes over 450,000 distinct CDR3 sequences, 17% detected once. Material for sequencing was blood. The receptors shown here come from a woman between 18 and 30 years old with Graves' ophthalmopathy.

The gene calls are TRBV25-1 and TRBJ2-7; 10 bases are shared with TRBD1. Germline V lookup: CDR1 MGHDK, CDR2 SYGVNS. J gave up 3 bases and V 4 bases, and 9 bases lay outside the gene matches. The CDR3 is 16 residues long. This CDR3 reads CASSGFETGGHYEQYF. CDR3 DNA: TGTGCCAGCAGTGGCTTTGAGACAGGGGGCCACTACGAGCAGTACTTC.

There are many counts of this clonotype. The chain employs TRBV9 and TRBJ1-2; 9 nucleotides match TRBD1. Germline V CDR1 and CDR2: SGDLS, YYNGEE. CDR3 length: 14 amino acids. V shed 3 bases, J shed 8 bases, and the junction held 8 bases outside the gene matches. The CDR3 bases are TGTGCCAGCAGCGCGGCGACAGGGGGTAGGGGCTACACCTTC. Translating gives CASSAATGGRGYTF.

This clonotype has at least ten counts. CDR3 residues: CAWSVGPGAGTEAFF. In nucleotides, the CDR3 is TGTGCCTGGAGTGTAGGCCCAGGGGCTGGGACTGAAGCTTTCTTT. The J gene is TRBJ1-1, the V gene TRBV30; possible D gene TRBD1, 6 bases. The V gene lost 0 bases and the J gene lost 5 bases, with 16 bases spanning the gap. Germline CDR1 is GTSNPN and CDR2 is SVGIG (reference sequence). The CDR3 extends over 15 amino acids.

The V call is TRBV7-9, the J call TRBJ2-7; 9 bases fit TRBD1. The germline CDR1 and CDR2 sequences are SEHNR and FQNEAQ (reference sequence). The CDR3 has 15 residues. V trimming: 5 bases; J trimming: 5 bases; junction bases outside the gene matches: 10. CDR3 sequence: CASSQPGQGSHEQYF. In DNA, the CDR3 is TGTGCCAGCAGCCAACCGGGACAGGGTAGCCACGAGCAGTACTTC.

The J gene is TRBJ1-3, the V gene TRBV6-1; D not certain. The CDR3 is 16 residues long. V dropped 5 bases and J dropped 0 bases, with 14 bases sitting between them. Germline assignment: CDR1 MNHNS and CDR2 SASEGT. The CDR3 loop reads CASSSPSGSSGNTIYF. The CDR3 nucleotides are TGTGCCAGCAGTTCCCCAAGCGGGAGCTCTGGAAACACCATATATTTT.

This clonotype was seen only a few times. As DNA, the CDR3 is TGTGCCACCCAAAGCCCAACAGGGGTGGGGGAGACCCAGTACTTC. It encodes CATQSPTGVGETQYF. The chain carries TRBV7-9 and TRBJ2-5; the match to TRBD1 covers 7 bases. CDR3 size: 15 residues. The germline V gene has CDR1 SEHNR and CDR2 FQNEAQ (reference sequence). The V gene end was trimmed by 10 bases and the J gene end by 5 bases; junction bases not matched to a gene: 16.

The chain uses TRBV13 and TRBJ1-2, with D perhaps matching TRBD1 (6 bases). Trimming shortened V by 5 bases and J by 4 bases, and 23 bases separated the two germline ends. Germline lookup yields CDR1 PRHDT and CDR2 FYEKMQ (reference sequence). This CDR3 region has 17 residues. As DNA, the CDR3 is TGTGCCAGCAGCACCAGCGGGACAACTCAGAGGACCTATGGCTACACCTTC. This gives the protein CASSTSGTTQRTYGYTF.

There are many counts of this clonotype. The chain carries TRBV11-2 and TRBJ1-6; the match to TRBD1 covers 7 bases. From germline, CDR1 is SGHAT and CDR2 FQNNGV. The trim removed 1 base at V and 7 bases at J, leaving 1 base unmatched. The CDR3 loop spans 14 amino acids. The CDR3 nucleotides are TGTGCCAGCAGCTTAGCAGGGGGAAATTCACCCCTCCACTTT. Its protein is CASSLAGGNSPLHF.

The chain has TRBV5-1 and TRBJ1-2; the D gene is possibly TRBD1 (6 bases). The CDR3 spans 15 residues. Germline V gene sequence: CDR1 SGHRS, CDR2 YFSETQ. V was shortened by 0 bases and J by 4 bases, with 13 bases between the two germline ends. CDR3 amino acids: CASSLGERGGYGYTF. CDR3 nucleotide sequence: TGCGCCAGCAGCTTGGGTGAAAGAGGGGGCTATGGCTACACCTTC.

Of note for this clonotype: A single base separates this from a much larger clone, so it may be a read error. The rearrangement joins TRBV6-2 or TRBV6-3 to TRBJ2-3; 10 nucleotides line up with TRBD2. The V gene's germline CDR1 is MNHEY and CDR2 SVGEGT. V lost 2 bases to trimming and J lost 0 bases; unmatched junction nucleotides: 8. The CDR3 covers 18 residues. In DNA, the CDR3 is TGTGCCAGCAGTTACGGTTTGGGGACTAGCGCAAGCACAGATACGCAGTATTTT. Protein: CASSYGLGTSASTDTQYF.

The genes are TRBV10-3 and TRBJ1-1; tentative D call: TRBD1 (5 bases). Per the germline V gene, CDR1 is ENHRY and CDR2 is SYGVKD. This CDR3 contains 16 residues. V lost 3 bases to trimming and J lost 0 bases, with 14 bases between them. The CDR3 region has the DNA TGTGCCATCAGTGACAATCTCGGGGGTATGAACACTGAAGCTTTCTTT. Translated: CAISDNLGGMNTEAFF.

This clonotype was detected a few times. The chain links TRBV3-1 to TRBJ1-2, with no clear D. Germline loops: CDR1 LGHDT, CDR2 YNNKEL (reference sequence). The CDR3 is 13 amino acids. V was shortened by 4 bases and J by 5 bases, with 11 bases between the two germline ends. The CDR3 DNA reads as TGTGCCAGCAGCCGGGCCGGCCCTTATGGCTACACCTTC. This gives the protein CASSRAGPYGYTF. Full variable domain (remainder filled in from reference TRBV3-1 and TRBJ1-2): DTAVSQTPKYLVTQMGNDKSIKCEQNLGHDTMYWYKQDSKKFLKIMFSYNNKELIINETVPNRFSPKSPDKAHLNLHINSLELGDSAVYFCASSRAGPYGYTFGSGTRLTVV.

The chain employs TRBV18 and TRBJ2-7; D may match TRBD1 or TRBD2 (5 bases each). CDR1 is KGHSH, CDR2 LQKENI, per germline. The germline V and J ends were trimmed by 2 bases and 1 base, with 18 bases remaining between them. The length of the CDR3 is 17 residues. The CDR3 coding sequence is TGTGCCAGCTCACCAACTTCGGGGCCAGCGTTTTCCTACGAGCAGTACTTC. Translating it yields CASSPTSGPAFSYEQYF.

This clonotype has a count of ten or more. The genes are TRBV18 and TRBJ1-2; 8 bases are a match to TRBD1. The germline gives CDR1 KGHSH, CDR2 LQKENI. J gave up 3 bases and V 2 bases, and 2 bases lay outside the gene matches. The length of the CDR3 is 14 residues. CDR3 nucleotides: TGTGCCAGCTCACCATTGACAGGGGACTATGGCTACACCTTC. Translation: CASSPLTGDYGYTF.

Many counts were recorded for this clonotype. The rearrangement links TRBV2 to TRBJ2-7, with no clear D. Germline CDR1 and CDR2: SNHLY and FYNNEI. V lost 0 bases and J lost 4, with 13 bases in between. The CDR3 extends over 15 amino acids. The CDR3 protein is CASSEAAAARYEQYF. Here the CDR3 DNA reads TGTGCCAGCAGTGAAGCGGCGGCAGCTCGATACGAGCAGTACTTC.

The chain combines TRBV7-9 with TRBJ1-2, with 8 bases aligning to TRBD1. J lost 2 bases, V lost 4 bases, and 9 bases had no gene match. In germline, CDR1 is SEHNR, CDR2 FQNEAQ (reference sequence). This CDR3 is built from 16 residues. The CDR3 DNA is TGTGCCAGCAGCTCGTCGAGGGGGGACAGGAACTATGGCTACACCTTC. Its translation is CASSSSRGDRNYGYTF. The full variable domain, its missing parts supplied by reference TRBV7-9 and TRBJ1-2, is DTGVSQNPRHKITKRGQNVTFRCDPISEHNRLYWYRQTLGQGPEFLTYFQNEAQLEKSRLLSDRFSAERPKGSFSTLEIQRTEQGDSAMYLCASSSSRGDRNYGYTFGSGTRLTVV.

This clonotype was recorded at least ten times. This sequence joins TRBV30 and TRBJ1-1, with no clear D. With 1 base removed from V and 11 bases from J, the gap between germline ends came to 11 bases. The germline V gene has CDR1 GTSNPN and CDR2 SVGIG (reference sequence). The CDR3 extends over 11 amino acids. The CDR3 here is CAWSDGETAFF. DNA of the CDR3: TGTGCCTGGAGTGATGGGGAGACGGCTTTCTTT.

A few counts support this clonotype. The chain carries TRBV7-3 and TRBJ2-4; D unclear. The germline V gene encodes CDR1 SGHTA and CDR2 FQGTGA. The CDR3 length is 16 residues. Deletions cut 5 bases from V and 1 base from J, with 15 bases between. CDR3 coding DNA: TGTGCCAGCAGCCAAGGACCAGATTCGGCCAAAAACATTCAGTACTTC. As protein: CASSQGPDSAKNIQYF.

This clonotype was seen at least ten times. The gene calls are TRBV20-1 and TRBJ1-1; TRBD1 matches at 7 bases. After removal of 3 bases from V and 6 bases from J, the junction contained 13 bases not matched to a gene. The CDR3 sequence is 15 residues long. In germline, CDR1 is DFQATT, CDR2 SNEGSKA (reference sequence). The CDR3 nucleotides read TGCAGTGCTAGGGGGCCGGGACAGAGGGGGGCTGAAGCTTTCTTT. Protein sequence: CSARGPGQRGAEAFF.

In its sample, this clonotype was seen many times. The genes are TRBV20-1 and TRBJ1-1; no reliable D call. Deletions cut 3 bases from V and 1 base from J, with 3 bases between. Germline lookup yields CDR1 DFQATT and CDR2 SNEGSKA (reference sequence). The CDR3 loop spans 11 amino acids. The CDR3 protein is CSASRNTEAFF. In nucleotides, the CDR3 is TGCAGTGCTAGCAGGAACACTGAAGCTTTCTTT.